This T cell receptor beta chain derives from a study of CDR3 diversity in severe acne. TCRdb passed the PCR reads through MiXCR, listing each CDR3 protein once. This table has fewer than 90,000 distinct CDR3 sequences, approximately 51% appearing once. The CDR3 is 18 residues long. J gave up 3 bases and V 3 bases, and 13 bases lay outside the gene matches. Germline V gives CDR1 DFQATT, CDR2 SNEGSKA (reference sequence). The V gene is TRBV20-1, the J gene TRBJ2-7, with 14 bases that match TRBD2. Sequences were obtained from blood. The receptor was derived from a male donor in good health, without acne. The CDR3 region is CSASARLAGGTGYYEQYF. CDR3 nucleotides: TGCAGTGCTAGCGCCCGACTAGCGGGAGGGACGGGTTACTACGAGCAGTACTTC.